The T cell receptor beta chain under discussion was sequenced for a study of cytomegalovirus exposure and HLA in healthy donors. General observations from the study: An analysis done earlier found most TCR beta V segments productive about 90% or about 30% of the time. What TCR beta sequences reportedly achieved was accurate prediction of HLA-A and HLA-B alleles in most subjects. Many donors shared some public TCRs, even though most TCR sequences were rare.

Healthy bone marrow donors made up the donor group. This CDR3 contains 14 residues. Germline loops: CDR1 SGHRS, CDR2 YFSETQ. Trimming took off 0 bases at V and 9 bases at J, with 10 bases between the two ends. Both 60 Vbeta primers and 13 Jbeta primers went into the PCR. Repertoires were generated with immunoSEQ multiplex PCR, while TCRdb's copy carries only in-frame clones and drops some. Here the sample spans roughly 170,000 clones, about three quarters being singletons. Concerning this clone: The target antigen is unknown.

Source material: PBMCs. This rearrangement joins TRBV5-1 to TRBJ1-6; a weak D match, TRBD1 (5 bases). The TCR sequence derives from a female donor in good health and CMV-seronegative. CDR3 sequence: CASSLDWGGSPLHF. Written as DNA, the CDR3 is TGCGCCAGCAGCTTGGATTGGGGGGGTTCACCCCTCCACTTT.